Each of the 26 T cell receptor beta chains below was sequenced from the same sample in a study of technical replicates of blood from a handful of donors (dated by TCRdb to about 2017). Receptor amplification or capture employed the immunoSEQ multiplex PCR assay. TCRdb holds this immuneACCESS table with in-frame rearrangements only. Some clones are missing; in checked studies, unresolved V genes explain under half, and the rest has no known cause. The sample table holds about 83,000 clones, of which just over 90% were seen once. The ten largest make up about 0.27% of the sample. The sample was T cells isolated from PBMCs. The receptors come from a human donor in good health.

This clone came up once. This chain's CDR3 is CASTRGDRSTEAFF. For the CDR3, the DNA is TGCGCCAGCACTAGGGGGGACAGGAGCACTGAAGCTTTCTTT. V is TRBV5-1 and J is TRBJ1-1; 8 positions agree with TRBD1. The V segment lost 6 bases and the J segment 4 bases; nucleotides outside the gene matches: 8. CDR3 length: 14 amino acids. Germline CDR1 reads SGHRS; CDR2 reads YFSETQ.

The chain is built from TRBV6-1 and TRBJ1-2; D ambiguous. The CDR3 has 15 amino acids. V gave up 0 bases and J gave up 4 bases, with 12 bases separating them. Germline V gene lookup returns CDR1 MNHNS and CDR2 SASEGT. This CDR3 reads CASSEASRLSYGYTF. The CDR3 bases are TGTGCCAGCAGTGAAGCGAGCAGGCTATCCTATGGCTACACCTTC.

The genes are TRBV15 and TRBJ1-2; 8 bases line up with TRBD1. Trimming took 5 bases from V and 5 from J; bases not matched to a gene: 7. Germline loops: CDR1 LNHNV, CDR2 YYDKDF (reference sequence). This CDR3 has 14 residues. CDR3 bases: TGTGCCACCAGCGAGATAACAGGGGGGTATGGCTACACCTTC. This codes for CATSEITGGYGYTF.

The table lists this clone with a count of one. The V gene is TRBV27, the J gene TRBJ1-1, with D perhaps matching TRBD1 (5 bases). Deletions cut 3 bases from V and 10 bases from J, with 15 bases between. The CDR3 totals 13 residues. The germline CDR1 and CDR2 sequences are MNHEY and SMNVEV (reference sequence). In DNA form, the CDR3 reads TGTGCCAGCAGTTTTTCGCCAGGGTTAGTAGCTTTCTTT. It translates to CASSFSPGLVAFF.

This clone showed up many times. This chain links TRBV2 with TRBJ2-1; 7 bases fit TRBD2. CDR1 is SNHLY and CDR2 is FYNNEI in the germline V gene. Unmatched junction bases numbered 6, after V lost 5 bases and J lost 11 bases. The CDR3 spans 12 residues. The CDR3 DNA reads TGTGCCAGCAGTCCTCCGGGGGGAAAGCAGTTCTTC. Translating it yields CASSPPGGKQFF.

The chain joins TRBV7-8 to TRBJ2-5; weak D call: TRBD2 (5 bases). The CDR3 contains 14 residues. Between the trimmed V and J ends, which lost 5 bases and 4 bases, there was a span of 14 bases. Germline values: CDR1 SGHVS, CDR2 FQNEAQ. CDR3 residues: CASSPVGVGETQYF. CDR3 nucleotides: TGTGCCAGCAGCCCCGTCGGGGTAGGAGAGACCCAGTACTTC.

The gene calls are TRBV10-2 and TRBJ2-7; 8 bases fit TRBD1. Per the germline V gene, CDR1 is WSHSY and CDR2 is SAAADI. The V segment lost 10 bases and the J segment 5 bases; nucleotides outside the gene matches: 10. The CDR3 loop spans 13 amino acids. Written as DNA, the CDR3 is TGCGCCATATCAGGACAGGGCGAAGACGAGCAGTACTTC. Amino acids: CAISGQGEDEQYF.

J is TRBJ2-5 and V is TRBV2; D is undetermined. V was cut by 9 bases and J by 6 bases, with 2 bases left in between. The CDR3 loop spans 8 amino acids. The V gene's germline CDR1 is SNHLY and CDR2 FYNNEI. DNA for the CDR3: TGTGCCAGTAAGACCCAGTACTTC. Translation gives CASKTQYF.

This chain joins TRBV6-1 and TRBJ2-7; TRBD1 agrees at 7 bases. Looked up from germline, CDR1 is MNHNS and CDR2 is SASEGT. The CDR3 covers 13 residues. Unmatched junction bases numbered 8, after V lost 6 bases and J lost 6 bases. As DNA, the CDR3 is TGTGCCAGCAGGAGCACAGGGGCTAGCGAGCAGTACTTC. It is translated as CASRSTGASEQYF.

This chain joins TRBV28 and TRBJ2-7, with 10 bases identical to TRBD2. V lost 4 bases and J lost 2; bases outside the gene matches: 11. Germline loops: CDR1 MDHEN, CDR2 SYDVKM. The CDR3 is 17 residues long. The CDR3 nucleotides read TGTGCCAGCAGTTCTTCTAGCGGGAGAGATGAAGCCTACGAGCAGTACTTC. Its protein product is CASSSSSGRDEAYEQYF.

This chain links TRBV6-1 with TRBJ1-2; TRBD1 matches 9 bases. J gave up 1 base and V 5 bases, and 5 bases lay outside the gene matches. The CDR3 length is 15 residues. Per the germline V gene, CDR1 is MNHNS and CDR2 is SASEGT. The CDR3 spells CASSNRGLLNYGYTF. DNA of the CDR3: TGTGCCAGCAGTAACAGGGGGCTTCTTAACTATGGCTACACCTTC.

This chain connects TRBV27 to TRBJ2-5; 10 bases are a match to TRBD2. The CDR3 sequence is 17 residues long. Trimming removed 2 bases from V and 0 bases from J; junction bases left unmatched: 6. CDR1 is MNHEY, CDR2 SMNVEV, per germline (reference sequence). The CDR3 here is CASSLASLAGYQETQYF. As DNA, the CDR3 is TGTGCCAGCAGTTTAGCCTCACTAGCGGGGTACCAAGAGACCCAGTACTTC.

The chain uses TRBV29-1 and TRBJ2-3; 8 nucleotides agree with TRBD1. Germline loops: CDR1 SQVTM, CDR2 ANQGSEA. The CDR3 runs to 17 residues. The trim removed 0 bases at V and 2 bases at J, leaving 10 bases unmatched. The CDR3 sequence is CSVEDLQLGQDTDTQYF. For the CDR3, the DNA is TGCAGCGTTGAAGATCTTCAGTTGGGACAGGACACAGATACGCAGTATTTT.

The chain is built from TRBV19 and TRBJ1-2; 11 bases are shared with TRBD1. CDR3 length: 17 residues. Germline V gene data show CDR1 as LNHDA and CDR2 as SQIVND (reference sequence). V shed 5 bases and J 0 bases; nucleotides not matched to a gene: 8. CDR3 nucleotide sequence: TGTGCCAGTAGTCGGGACAGGGGGGAGTTAGCTAACTATGGCTACACCTTC. It is translated as CASSRDRGELANYGYTF.

The V and J genes are TRBV4-1 and TRBJ2-1, with TRBD2 matching over 7 bases. This CDR3 spans 16 amino acids. Trimming at V came to 4 bases and at J to 4 bases, leaving 10 bases not matched to a gene. The germline V gene encodes CDR1 MGHRA and CDR2 YSYEKL. The CDR3 coding sequence is TGCGCCAGCAGCCGCCCACTAGCGAGGGCATACAATGAGCAGTTCTTC. It is translated as CASSRPLARAYNEQFF.

The chain couples TRBV5-1 to TRBJ1-2, with D tentatively TRBD1 (6 bases). Trimming left V 4 bases short and J 8 bases short, with 18 bases between. The CDR3 has 14 residues. Germline CDR1 and CDR2: SGHRS and YFSETQ. CDR3 sequence reads: CASSLQGSGGGYTF. In nucleotides, the CDR3 is TGCGCCAGCAGCCTACAGGGTTCTGGGGGCGGCTACACCTTC. Drawing the rest from reference TRBV5-1 and TRBJ1-2, the complete variable domain is KAGVTQTPRYLIKTRGQQVTLSCSPISGHRSVSWYQQTPGQGLQFLFEYFSETQRNKGNFPGRFSGRQFSNSRSEMNVSTLELGDSALYLCASSLQGSGGGYTFGSGTRLTVV.

The chain has TRBV6-5 and TRBJ1-1; D is unresolved. The CDR3 consists of 13 residues. The V end lost 2 bases, the J end lost 2 bases, and 6 bases lay between the germline ends. Per the germline V gene, CDR1 is MNHEY and CDR2 is SVGAGI. CDR3: CASSYTSNTEAFF. The CDR3 DNA sequence: TGTGCCAGCAGTTACACAAGTAACACTGAAGCTTTCTTT.

This sequence joins TRBV27 and TRBJ2-2; maybe TRBD2 (6 bases). Germline assignment: CDR1 MNHEY and CDR2 SMNVEV (reference sequence). The V and J ends lost 2 bases and 7 bases respectively, with 14 bases between them. The CDR3 length is 15 residues. The CDR3 nucleotides read TGTGCCAGCAGTTTAAGACTAGAGTTAGACGGGGAGCTGTTTTTT. It is translated as CASSLRLELDGELFF.

The chain uses TRBV11-2 and TRBJ2-5; TRBD1 is a possible D gene (5 bases). The V gene lost 1 base and the J gene lost 2 bases, with 11 bases spanning the gap. The CDR3 is 15 residues long. CDR1 is SGHAT and CDR2 is FQNNGV in the germline V gene. DNA of the CDR3: TGTGCCAGCAGCTTAGTGGTGACAGCGCAAGAGACCCAGTACTTC. Translation: CASSLVVTAQETQYF.

This sequence joins TRBV7-8 and TRBJ1-6; TRBD1 might be the D (6 bases). CDR3 length: 16 residues. Germline values: CDR1 SGHVS, CDR2 FQNEAQ. V was trimmed by 5 bases and J by 7 bases, leaving 18 bases between them. The chain's CDR3 is CASSASPGAKNSPLHF. The CDR3 DNA reads TGTGCCAGCAGCGCCTCCCCAGGGGCCAAAAATTCACCCCTCCACTTT.

The rearrangement links TRBV2 to TRBJ2-7; TRBD2 matches at 16 bases. Unmatched junction bases numbered 11, after V lost 6 bases and J lost 3 bases. This CDR3 has 18 residues. Germline CDR1 SNHLY, CDR2 FYNNEI. CDR3 residues: CASRGLAGGPLGIYEQYF. CDR3 bases: TGTGCCAGCAGGGGACTAGCGGGAGGGCCGCTTGGGATCTACGAGCAGTACTTC.

V gene TRBV27 combines with J gene TRBJ2-1, with D perhaps TRBD2 (6 bases). Germline loops: CDR1 MNHEY, CDR2 SMNVEV (reference sequence). The CDR3 is made up of 13 amino acids. The CDR3 bases are TGTGCGACCGACGGGGGAATAGGGAATGAGCAGTTCTTC. Amino acids: CATDGGIGNEQFF.

The CDR3 is CASSYQGINEKLFF. CDR3 bases: TGTGCCAGCAGTTATCAGGGAATTAATGAAAAACTGTTTTTT. V is TRBV6-1 and J is TRBJ1-4, with D possibly being TRBD1 (5 bases). Looked up from germline, CDR1 is MNHNS and CDR2 is SASEGT. V was shortened by 5 bases and J by 4 bases, with 11 bases between the two germline ends. This CDR3 is 14 amino acids long.

The chain is built from TRBV5-1 and TRBJ2-5, with 7 bases fitting TRBD1. In germline, CDR1 is SGHRS, CDR2 YFSETQ. After removal of 0 bases from V and 9 bases from J, the junction contained 29 bases not matched to a gene. The CDR3 has 21 amino acids. DNA of the CDR3: TGCGCCAGCAGCTTGGGTTTCCGGGACAGTGGGAGAGCCTCGCACCATGGGGCCCAGTACTTC. Protein sequence: CASSLGFRDSGRASHHGAQYF.

The gene calls are TRBV11-3 and TRBJ1-4, with 9 bases identical to TRBD1. Germline-derived CDR1 and CDR2 are SGHNT and YENEEA. Trimming cost V 1 base and J 0 bases; bases outside gene matches: 6. The CDR3 is 18 residues long. For the CDR3, the DNA is TGTGCCAGCAGCTTAGCGGACAGGGGTCGGGCAACTAATGAAAAACTGTTTTTT. Translating gives CASSLADRGRATNEKLFF.

This chain connects TRBV10-3 to TRBJ2-7, with 12 bases identical to TRBD2. The CDR3 has 15 residues. Trimming removed 7 bases from V and 4 bases from J; junction bases left unmatched: 8. Germline V CDR1 and CDR2: ENHRY, SYGVKD. CDR3 bases: TGTGCCATCAAGAAGACTAGCGGGAGTGGGTACGAGCAGTACTTC. This gives the protein CAIKKTSGSGYEQYF.